A single sample is the source of the 11 T cell receptor beta chains below, sequenced in a study of OX40 agonist ivuxolimab in advanced cancers. Only in-frame clones appear in the TCRdb table, and some are missing; sequencing was by immunoSEQ multiplex PCR. The sample contains about 89,000 clones, approximately 91% of which appear only once. This material consisted of CD4+ or CD8+ T cells sorted from blood, taken in a trial of the OX40 agonist ivuxolimab. The receptors shown here come from an adult with an advanced solid tumor such as melanoma, head and neck, liver or kidney cancer.

This clone was seen only a few times. This chain joins TRBV27 and TRBJ1-6; D unclear. The germline gives CDR1 MNHEY, CDR2 SMNVEV (reference sequence). Trimming shortened V by 3 bases and J by 7 bases, and 4 bases separated the two germline ends. This CDR3 has 12 amino acids. This CDR3 is CASSLLNSPLHF. The DNA of the CDR3 is TGTGCCAGCAGTTTGCTGAATTCACCCCTCCACTTT.

The V and J genes are TRBV4-3 and TRBJ1-3; D is ambiguous. Trimming shortened V by 4 bases and J by 2 bases, and 15 bases separated the two germline ends. CDR1 and CDR2 from the germline V gene are LGHNA and YSLEER. The CDR3 length is 16 residues. The CDR3 protein is CASSPQVPGPGNTIYF. CDR3 sequence (DNA): TGCGCCAGCAGCCCGCAGGTCCCCGGGCCTGGAAACACCATATATTTT.

CDR3 nucleotide sequence: TGTGCCAGCAGCGTACAGGGGAACACTGAAGCTTTCTTT. This sequence encodes CASSVQGNTEAFF. The chain uses TRBV9 and TRBJ1-1; perhaps TRBD1 as D (5 bases). Trimming removed 1 base from V and 1 base from J, with 5 bases in between. CDR1 and CDR2 (germline): SGDLS, YYNGEE. The CDR3 is 13 residues long.

The CDR3 sequence: CASSTTFLGAYNEQFF. The CDR3 region has the DNA TGTGCCAGCTCAACCACGTTCTTAGGGGCATACAATGAGCAGTTCTTC. V and J are TRBV18 and TRBJ2-1, with a tentative D call TRBD1 (5 bases). The germline gives CDR1 KGHSH, CDR2 LQKENI. This CDR3 has 16 residues. V gave up 5 bases and J gave up 4 bases, with 18 bases separating them.

The rearrangement links TRBV7-2 to TRBJ2-1, with 10 bases fitting TRBD2. Trimming cost V 4 bases and J 2 bases; bases outside gene matches: 2. CDR1 and CDR2 from the germline V gene are SGHTA and FQGNSA. This CDR3 spans 15 amino acids. The CDR3 is CASSSGTSAYNEQFF. As DNA, the CDR3 is TGTGCCAGCAGCTCCGGGACTAGCGCCTACAATGAGCAGTTCTTC.

This chain joins TRBV27 and TRBJ2-7, with 9 positions matching TRBD2. The CDR3 runs 15 residues. The ends lost 8 bases at V and 7 bases at J; junction bases unmatched: 15. CDR1 MNHEY and CDR2 SMNVEV come from the germline V gene (reference sequence). CDR3 nucleotide sequence: TGTGCCAGCTACCCCAGGGCGGGGGGGTCGGGGGAGCAGTACTTC. This translates into CASYPRAGGSGEQYF.

V gene TRBV10-3 combines with J gene TRBJ2-2, with D maybe TRBD1 (6 bases). Germline assignment: CDR1 ENHRY and CDR2 SYGVKD. V was clipped by 2 bases and J by 7 bases, with 8 bases between them. The CDR3 length is 13 residues. The CDR3 coding sequence is TGTGCCATCAGTGAGGGGGGCGTCGGGGAGCTGTTTTTT. It translates to CAISEGGVGELFF.

The chain recombines TRBV7-9 with TRBJ2-1; D possibly matches TRBD1 or TRBD2 (7 bases each). This CDR3 contains 14 residues. V dropped 5 bases and J dropped 7 bases, with 15 bases sitting between them. CDR1 is SEHNR and CDR2 is FQNEAQ in the germline V gene (reference sequence). The CDR3 sequence: CASSQAGGGNEQFF. DNA of the CDR3: TGTGCCAGCAGCCAAGCAGGGGGAGGGAATGAGCAGTTCTTC.

This chain links TRBV6-5 with TRBJ2-1; D not resolved. CDR3 length: 11 residues. Per germline, CDR1 MNHEY and CDR2 SVGAGI. V was pared by 4 bases and J by 7 bases, with 5 bases between. The CDR3 DNA sequence: TGTGCCAGCAGTTGGTATAATGAGCAGTTCTTC. Amino acids: CASSWYNEQFF.

The gene calls are TRBV30 and TRBJ2-3; 8 bases fit TRBD2. Unmatched junction bases numbered 7, after V lost 3 bases and J lost 2 bases. The germline V gene encodes CDR1 GTSNPN and CDR2 SVGIG (reference sequence). The CDR3 runs to 15 residues. For the CDR3, the DNA is TGTGCCTGGAGCAAACTAGCGGCCTACACAGATACGCAGTATTTT. The encoded protein is CAWSKLAAYTDTQYF.

This chain connects TRBV11-2 to TRBJ2-3; D not certain. The CDR3 is 11 residues long. The V end lost 5 bases, the J end lost 4 bases, and 4 bases lay between the germline ends. CDR1 is SGHAT, CDR2 FQNNGV, per germline. The CDR3 reads CASSASDTQYF. The CDR3 region has the DNA TGTGCCAGCAGCGCGTCAGATACGCAGTATTTT.